The 5 T cell receptor beta chains reported below all come from one sample, sequenced in a study of shared clonotypes between healthy human individuals. Naive CD8 cells, CD45RO-negative and positively selected for CCR7, excluded terminally differentiated effector memory CD45RA+ cells. The data were produced by immunoSEQ multiplex PCR, yet TCRdb's version contains in-frame clones alone and is incomplete. The sample consists of around 2,100,000 clones, about 95% of them appearing once. The specimen was naive CD8+ T cells sorted from blood. Every receptor here comes from a man between 18 and 29 years old in good health.

The gene calls are TRBV4-2 and TRBJ1-5; the D gene is possibly TRBD1 (5 bases). V was pared by 2 bases and J by 3 bases, with 14 bases between. In germline, CDR1 is LGHNA, CDR2 YNFKEQ. The CDR3 totals 16 residues. The CDR3 bases are TGTGCCAGCAGCCAAACCGCCGGGGACGTCAATCAGCCCCAGCATTTT. Protein sequence: CASSQTAGDVNQPQHF.

The rearrangement links TRBV7-9 to TRBJ2-3; TRBD2 matches 11 bases. J was trimmed by 4 bases and V by 3 bases; bases with no gene match: 6. Germline values: CDR1 SEHNR, CDR2 FQNEAQ (reference sequence). CDR3 length: 16 residues. CDR3 nucleotide sequence: TGTGCCAGCAGCTTTATAGCGGGAGGGCCAGCAGATACGCAGTATTTT. It specifies CASSFIAGGPADTQYF.

The rearrangement joins TRBV5-4 to TRBJ2-7; D unresolved. Germline V lookup: CDR1 SGHNT, CDR2 YYREEE (reference sequence). The CDR3 sequence is 14 residues long. V was cut by 4 bases and J by 0 bases, with 11 bases left in between. The CDR3 DNA reads as TGTGCCAGCAGCACGTGGGGTAGCTCCTACGAGCAGTACTTC. Translated: CASSTWGSSYEQYF.

The chain employs TRBV7-9 and TRBJ2-3; D uncertain. Looked up from germline, CDR1 is SEHNR and CDR2 is FQNEAQ (reference sequence). Trimming took 5 bases from V and 0 from J, leaving 12 bases between them. CDR3 length: 15 amino acids. In nucleotides, the CDR3 is TGTGCCAGCAGCCCGAACGGCGGTAGCACAGATACGCAGTATTTT. Protein sequence: CASSPNGGSTDTQYF.

The CDR3 here is CASSFGTGNNEQFF. The CDR3 region has the DNA TGTGCCAGCAGCTTCGGGACGGGAAACAATGAGCAGTTCTTC. V gene TRBV5-6 combines with J gene TRBJ2-1; D tentatively reads TRBD1 or TRBD2 (5 bases each). The CDR3 is made up of 14 amino acids. V lost 2 bases and J 5 bases, leaving 11 bases between the germline ends. Germline V gene lookup returns CDR1 SGHDT and CDR2 YYEEEE.